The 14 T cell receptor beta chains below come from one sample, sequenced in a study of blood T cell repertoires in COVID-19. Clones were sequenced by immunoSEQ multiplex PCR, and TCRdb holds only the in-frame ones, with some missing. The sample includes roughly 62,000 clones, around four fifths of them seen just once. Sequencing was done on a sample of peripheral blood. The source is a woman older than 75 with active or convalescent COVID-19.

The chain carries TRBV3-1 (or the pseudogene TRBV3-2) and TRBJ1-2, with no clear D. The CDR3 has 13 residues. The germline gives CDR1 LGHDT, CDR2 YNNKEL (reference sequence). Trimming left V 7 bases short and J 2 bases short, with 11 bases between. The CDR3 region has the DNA TGTGCCAGCATGGGCCGGGAGAACTATGGCTACACCTTC. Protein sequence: CASMGRENYGYTF.

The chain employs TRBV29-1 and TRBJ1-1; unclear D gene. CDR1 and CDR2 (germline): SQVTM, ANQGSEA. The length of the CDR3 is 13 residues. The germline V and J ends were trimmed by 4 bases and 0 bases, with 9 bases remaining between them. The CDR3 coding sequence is TGCAGCGTTGTAAGACACGTGAACACTGAAGCTTTCTTT. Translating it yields CSVVRHVNTEAFF.

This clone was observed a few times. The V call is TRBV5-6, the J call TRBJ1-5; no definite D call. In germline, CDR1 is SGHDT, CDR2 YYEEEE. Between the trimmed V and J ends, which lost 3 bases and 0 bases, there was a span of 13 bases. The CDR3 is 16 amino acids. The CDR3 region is CASSYRQAYSNQPQHF. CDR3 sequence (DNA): TGTGCCAGCAGCTATAGACAAGCCTATAGCAATCAGCCCCAGCATTTT.

The CDR3 is CASSFLAGGYEQFF. Here the CDR3 DNA reads TGTGCCAGCAGCTTTCTGGCGGGAGGCTATGAGCAGTTCTTC. This chain uses TRBV11-2 with TRBJ2-1; 8 bases agree with TRBD2. CDR3 length: 14 residues. J lost 8 bases, V lost 3 bases, and 6 bases had no gene match. The V gene's germline CDR1 is SGHAT and CDR2 FQNNGV.

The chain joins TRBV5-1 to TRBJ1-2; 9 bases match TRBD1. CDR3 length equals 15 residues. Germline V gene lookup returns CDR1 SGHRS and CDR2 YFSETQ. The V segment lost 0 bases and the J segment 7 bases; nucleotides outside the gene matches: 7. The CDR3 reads CASSLAIRTGAGYTF. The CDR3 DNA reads TGCGCCAGCAGCTTGGCCATCAGGACAGGGGCTGGCTACACCTTC.

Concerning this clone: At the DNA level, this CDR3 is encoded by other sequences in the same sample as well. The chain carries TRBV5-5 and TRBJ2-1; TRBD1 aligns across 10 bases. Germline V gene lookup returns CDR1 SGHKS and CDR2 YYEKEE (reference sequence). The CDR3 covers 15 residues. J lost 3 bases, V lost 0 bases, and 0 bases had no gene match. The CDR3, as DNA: TGTGCCAGCAGCTTGGGGACAGGGGGCTACAATGAGCAGTTCTTC. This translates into CASSLGTGGYNEQFF.

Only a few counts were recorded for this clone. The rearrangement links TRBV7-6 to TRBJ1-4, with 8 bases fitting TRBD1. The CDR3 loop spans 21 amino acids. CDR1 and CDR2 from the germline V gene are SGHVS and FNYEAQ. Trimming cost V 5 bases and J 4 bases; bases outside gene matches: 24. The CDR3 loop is CASSPIVPTNFGQGHNEKLFF. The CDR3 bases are TGTGCCAGCAGCCCCATAGTCCCTACAAATTTCGGACAGGGACATAATGAAAAACTGTTTTTT.

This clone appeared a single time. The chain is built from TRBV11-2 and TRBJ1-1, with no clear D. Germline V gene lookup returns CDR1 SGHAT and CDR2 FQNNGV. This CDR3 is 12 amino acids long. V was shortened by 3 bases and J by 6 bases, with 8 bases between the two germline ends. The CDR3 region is CASSFEVAEAFF. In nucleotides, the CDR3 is TGTGCCAGCAGCTTCGAGGTCGCTGAAGCTTTCTTT.

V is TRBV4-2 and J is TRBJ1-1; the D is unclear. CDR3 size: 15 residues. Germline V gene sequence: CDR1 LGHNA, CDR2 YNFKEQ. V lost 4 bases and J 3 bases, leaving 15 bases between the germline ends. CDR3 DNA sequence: TGTGCCAGCAGCCTCCAAGGCGGGGTGGACACTGAAGCTTTCTTT. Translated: CASSLQGGVDTEAFF.

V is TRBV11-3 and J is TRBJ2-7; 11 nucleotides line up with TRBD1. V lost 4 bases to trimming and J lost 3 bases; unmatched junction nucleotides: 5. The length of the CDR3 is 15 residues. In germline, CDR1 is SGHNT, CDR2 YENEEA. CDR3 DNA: TGTGCCAGCAGCTCCCCGGGACAGGGGGTCTACGAGCAGTACTTC. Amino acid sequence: CASSSPGQGVYEQYF. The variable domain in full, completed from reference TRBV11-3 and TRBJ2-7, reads EAGVVQSPRYKIIEKKQPVAFWCNPISGHNTLYWYLQNLGQGPELLIRYENEEAVDDSQLPKDRFSAERLKGVDSTLKIQPAELGDSAVYLCASSSPGQGVYEQYFGPGTRLTVT.

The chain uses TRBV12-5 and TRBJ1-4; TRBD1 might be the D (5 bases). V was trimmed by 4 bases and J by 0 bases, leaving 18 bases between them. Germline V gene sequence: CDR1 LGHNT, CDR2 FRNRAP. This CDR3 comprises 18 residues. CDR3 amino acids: CASGCPFRSGTTNEKLFF. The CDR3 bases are TGTGCTAGTGGTTGCCCCTTTAGGTCAGGGACAACTAATGAAAAACTGTTTTTT.

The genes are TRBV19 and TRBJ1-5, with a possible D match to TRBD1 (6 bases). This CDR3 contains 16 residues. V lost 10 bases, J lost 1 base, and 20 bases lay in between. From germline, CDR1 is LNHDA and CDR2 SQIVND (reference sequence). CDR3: CATNPNRDRSNQPQHF. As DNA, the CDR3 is TGTGCCACCAATCCAAACAGGGATCGGAGCAATCAGCCCCAGCATTTT.

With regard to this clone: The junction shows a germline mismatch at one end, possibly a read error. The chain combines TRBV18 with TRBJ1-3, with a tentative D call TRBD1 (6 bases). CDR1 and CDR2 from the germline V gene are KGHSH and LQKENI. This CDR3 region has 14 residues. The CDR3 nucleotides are TGTGTCAGCGCGGACAGCCCACGGGGAAACACCATATATTTT. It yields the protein CVSADSPRGNTIYF.

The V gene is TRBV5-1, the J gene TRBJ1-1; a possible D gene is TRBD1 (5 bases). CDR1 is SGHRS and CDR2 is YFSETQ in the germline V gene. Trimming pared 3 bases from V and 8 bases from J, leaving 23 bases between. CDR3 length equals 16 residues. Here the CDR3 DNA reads TGCGCCAGCAGCTCCGTCGCAGGGAATCTCAATTCGGAAGCTTTCTTT. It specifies CASSSVAGNLNSEAFF.